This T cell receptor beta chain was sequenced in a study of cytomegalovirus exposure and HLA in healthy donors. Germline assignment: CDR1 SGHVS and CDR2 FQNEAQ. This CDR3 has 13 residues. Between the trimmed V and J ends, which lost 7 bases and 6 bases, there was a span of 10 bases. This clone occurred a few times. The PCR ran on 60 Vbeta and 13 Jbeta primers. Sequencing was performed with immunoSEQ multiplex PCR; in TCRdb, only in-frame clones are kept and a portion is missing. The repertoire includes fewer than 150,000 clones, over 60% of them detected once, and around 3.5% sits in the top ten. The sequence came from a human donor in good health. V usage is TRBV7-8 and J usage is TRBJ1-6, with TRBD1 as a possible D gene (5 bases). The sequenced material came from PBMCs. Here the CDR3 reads CASTPGGNSPLHF. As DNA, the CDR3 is TGTGCCAGCACCCCGGGGGGTAATTCACCCCTCCACTTT.